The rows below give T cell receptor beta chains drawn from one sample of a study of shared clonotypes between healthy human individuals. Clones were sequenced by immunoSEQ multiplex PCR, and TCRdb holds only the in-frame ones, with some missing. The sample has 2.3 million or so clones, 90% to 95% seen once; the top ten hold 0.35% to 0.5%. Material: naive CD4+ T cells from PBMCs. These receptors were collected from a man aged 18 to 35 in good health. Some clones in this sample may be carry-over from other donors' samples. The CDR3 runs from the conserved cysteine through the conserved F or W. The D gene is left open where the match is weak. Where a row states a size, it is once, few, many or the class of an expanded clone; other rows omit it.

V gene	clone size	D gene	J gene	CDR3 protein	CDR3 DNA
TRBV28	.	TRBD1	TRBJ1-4	CASSSTGVGEKLFF	TGTGCCAGCAGTTCCACAGGGGTAGGGGAAAAACTGTTTTTT
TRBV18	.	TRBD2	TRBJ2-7	CASSPAGGEQYF	TGTGCCAGCTCACCAGCGGGGGGCGAGCAGTACTTC
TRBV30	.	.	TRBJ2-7	CAWSPRTRLPYEQYF	TGTGCCTGGAGTCCCCGGACACGTCTCCCCTACGAGCAGTACTTC
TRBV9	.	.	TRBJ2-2	CASRRGLNTGELFF	TGTGCCAGCAGGAGGGGACTCAACACCGGGGAGCTGTTTTTT
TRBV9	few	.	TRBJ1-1	CASSVQGANTEAFF	TGTGCCAGCAGCGTACAAGGGGCGAACACTGAAGCTTTCTTT
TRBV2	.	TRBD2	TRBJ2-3	CASSEGTSGYTQYF	TGTGCCAGCAGTGAGGGAACTAGCGGATATACGCAGTATTTT
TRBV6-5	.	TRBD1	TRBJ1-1	CASRRTGNTEAFF	TGTGCCAGCAGACGGACAGGGAACACTGAAGCTTTCTTT
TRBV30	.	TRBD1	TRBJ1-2	CAWSVQGSYGYTF	TGTGCCTGGAGTGTACAGGGGAGCTATGGCTACACCTTC
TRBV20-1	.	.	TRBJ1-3	CSVLEGNTIYF	TGCAGTGTTTTGGAAGGAAACACCATATATTTT
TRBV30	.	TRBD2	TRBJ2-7	CAWSTGGPFKQYF	TGTGCCTGGAGTACGGGAGGCCCGTTTAAGCAGTACTTC
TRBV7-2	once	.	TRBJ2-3	CASIRPGGASTDTQYF	TGTGCCAGCATCCGTCCCGGCGGCGCTAGCACAGATACGCAGTATTTT
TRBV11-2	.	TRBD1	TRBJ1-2	CASSWVRGVYGYTF	TGTGCCAGCAGCTGGGTCAGGGGGGTTTATGGCTACACCTTC
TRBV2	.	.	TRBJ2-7	CASSWDTPYEQYF	TGTGCCAGCAGCTGGGACACCCCCTACGAGCAGTACTTC
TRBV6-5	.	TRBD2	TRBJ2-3	CASSLAGRFTDTQYF	TGTGCCAGCAGTTTAGCGGGAAGGTTCACAGATACGCAGTATTTT
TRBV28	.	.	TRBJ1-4	CATEGLVGNEKLFF	TGTGCCACCGAAGGCTTGGTGGGTAATGAAAAACTGTTTTTT
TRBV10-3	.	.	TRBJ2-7	CAISDQAGAYEQYF	TGTGCCATCAGTGATCAAGCGGGCGCCTACGAGCAGTACTTC
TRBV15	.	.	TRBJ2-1	CATSGGTWIF	TGTGCCACCTCCGGTGGGACTTGGATCTTC
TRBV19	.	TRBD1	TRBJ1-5	CASRRRQGIQPQHF	TGTGCCAGTAGGAGGAGACAGGGAATACAGCCCCAGCATTTT
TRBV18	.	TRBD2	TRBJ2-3	CASSSREGDTQYF	TGTGCCAGCTCATCCCGGGAGGGAGATACGCAGTATTTT
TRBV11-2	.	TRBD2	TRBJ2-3	CASSLDLLGLAGTDTQYF	TGTGCCAGCAGCTTAGATCTTCTAGGACTAGCGGGCACAGATACGCAGTATTTT
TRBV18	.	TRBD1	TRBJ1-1	CASSLFQVRTGGITEAFF	TGTGCCAGCTCACTCTTTCAAGTCCGTACAGGGGGTATCACTGAAGCTTTCTTT
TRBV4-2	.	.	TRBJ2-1	CASSQVGGRARSYNEQFF	TGTGCCAGCAGCCAAGTTGGAGGGCGGGCCCGCTCCTACAATGAGCAGTTCTTC
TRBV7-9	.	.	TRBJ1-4	CASSLAGVDEKLFF	TGTGCCAGCAGCTTAGCAGGGGTAGACGAAAAACTGTTTTTT
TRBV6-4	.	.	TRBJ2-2	CASSIENTGELFF	TGTGCCAGCAGTATAGAAAACACCGGGGAGCTGTTTTTT
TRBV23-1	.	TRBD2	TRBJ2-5	CASSLFPSSGMWETQYF	TGCGCCAGCAGTCTCTTCCCCAGTAGCGGGATGTGGGAGACCCAGTACTTC
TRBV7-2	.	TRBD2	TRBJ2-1	CASSASGRASEQFF	TGTGCCAGCAGCGCAAGCGGGAGGGCCAGTGAGCAGTTCTTC
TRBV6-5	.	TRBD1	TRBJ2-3	CASSYPGQVDTQYF	TGTGCCAGCAGTTACCCCGGACAGGTAGATACGCAGTATTTT
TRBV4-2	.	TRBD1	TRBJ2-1	CASSQDYGRQGAEQFF	TGTGCCAGCAGCCAAGATTATGGCAGACAGGGGGCTGAGCAGTTCTTC
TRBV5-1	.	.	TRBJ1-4	CASSPRVSTNEKLFF	TGCGCCAGCAGCCCACGGGTCTCAACTAATGAAAAACTGTTTTTT
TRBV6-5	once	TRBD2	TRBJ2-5	CASRGGGLAQETQYF	TGTGCCAGCCGTGGGGGGGGACTAGCGCAAGAGACCCAGTACTTC
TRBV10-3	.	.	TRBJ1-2	CATRGDNYGYTF	TGTGCCACCCGGGGAGATAACTATGGCTACACCTTC
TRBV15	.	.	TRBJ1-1	CATSRDLGNTEAFF	TGTGCCACCAGCAGAGATCTGGGGAACACTGAAGCTTTCTTT
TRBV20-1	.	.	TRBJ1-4	CSALNEKLFF	TGCAGTGCTTTGAATGAAAAACTGTTTTTT
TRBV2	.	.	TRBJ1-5	CASSSQGGDNQPQHF	TGTGCCAGCAGTTCACAGGGAGGAGACAATCAGCCCCAGCATTTT
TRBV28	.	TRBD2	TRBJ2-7	CASSFGGLARTYEQYF	TGTGCCAGCAGTTTTGGTGGACTAGCGCGTACCTACGAGCAGTACTTC
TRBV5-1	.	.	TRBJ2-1	CASSSPQATLLNEQFF	TGCGCCAGCAGCTCGCCTCAGGCTACCCTACTCAATGAGCAGTTCTTC
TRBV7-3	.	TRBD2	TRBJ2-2	CASSPLAGVATGELFF	TGTGCCAGCAGCCCCCTAGCGGGAGTCGCCACCGGGGAGCTGTTTTTT
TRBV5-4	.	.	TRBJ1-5	CASSLAGRQPQHF	TGTGCCAGCAGCTTGGCGGGCCGTCAGCCCCAGCATTTT
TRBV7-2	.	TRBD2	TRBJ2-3	CASRRVAGGFSDTQYF	TGTGCCAGCAGGAGGGTAGCGGGAGGCTTCTCAGATACGCAGTATTTT
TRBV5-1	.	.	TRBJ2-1	CASNEDRRKYNEQFF	TGCGCCAGCAATGAAGACAGGAGAAAGTACAATGAGCAGTTCTTC
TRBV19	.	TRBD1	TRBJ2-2	CASSPGQGAMELFF	TGTGCCAGTAGCCCGGGACAGGGGGCTATGGAGCTGTTTTTT
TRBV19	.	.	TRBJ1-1	CASSKTGYTEAFF	TGTGCCAGTAGTAAGACAGGTTACACTGAAGCTTTCTTT
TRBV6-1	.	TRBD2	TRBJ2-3	CASSGGLALPTQYF	TGTGCCAGCAGTGGGGGACTAGCACTCCCTACGCAGTATTTT
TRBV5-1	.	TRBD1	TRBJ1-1	CASSKQGIGTEAFF	TGCGCCAGCAGCAAACAGGGGATTGGGACTGAAGCTTTCTTT